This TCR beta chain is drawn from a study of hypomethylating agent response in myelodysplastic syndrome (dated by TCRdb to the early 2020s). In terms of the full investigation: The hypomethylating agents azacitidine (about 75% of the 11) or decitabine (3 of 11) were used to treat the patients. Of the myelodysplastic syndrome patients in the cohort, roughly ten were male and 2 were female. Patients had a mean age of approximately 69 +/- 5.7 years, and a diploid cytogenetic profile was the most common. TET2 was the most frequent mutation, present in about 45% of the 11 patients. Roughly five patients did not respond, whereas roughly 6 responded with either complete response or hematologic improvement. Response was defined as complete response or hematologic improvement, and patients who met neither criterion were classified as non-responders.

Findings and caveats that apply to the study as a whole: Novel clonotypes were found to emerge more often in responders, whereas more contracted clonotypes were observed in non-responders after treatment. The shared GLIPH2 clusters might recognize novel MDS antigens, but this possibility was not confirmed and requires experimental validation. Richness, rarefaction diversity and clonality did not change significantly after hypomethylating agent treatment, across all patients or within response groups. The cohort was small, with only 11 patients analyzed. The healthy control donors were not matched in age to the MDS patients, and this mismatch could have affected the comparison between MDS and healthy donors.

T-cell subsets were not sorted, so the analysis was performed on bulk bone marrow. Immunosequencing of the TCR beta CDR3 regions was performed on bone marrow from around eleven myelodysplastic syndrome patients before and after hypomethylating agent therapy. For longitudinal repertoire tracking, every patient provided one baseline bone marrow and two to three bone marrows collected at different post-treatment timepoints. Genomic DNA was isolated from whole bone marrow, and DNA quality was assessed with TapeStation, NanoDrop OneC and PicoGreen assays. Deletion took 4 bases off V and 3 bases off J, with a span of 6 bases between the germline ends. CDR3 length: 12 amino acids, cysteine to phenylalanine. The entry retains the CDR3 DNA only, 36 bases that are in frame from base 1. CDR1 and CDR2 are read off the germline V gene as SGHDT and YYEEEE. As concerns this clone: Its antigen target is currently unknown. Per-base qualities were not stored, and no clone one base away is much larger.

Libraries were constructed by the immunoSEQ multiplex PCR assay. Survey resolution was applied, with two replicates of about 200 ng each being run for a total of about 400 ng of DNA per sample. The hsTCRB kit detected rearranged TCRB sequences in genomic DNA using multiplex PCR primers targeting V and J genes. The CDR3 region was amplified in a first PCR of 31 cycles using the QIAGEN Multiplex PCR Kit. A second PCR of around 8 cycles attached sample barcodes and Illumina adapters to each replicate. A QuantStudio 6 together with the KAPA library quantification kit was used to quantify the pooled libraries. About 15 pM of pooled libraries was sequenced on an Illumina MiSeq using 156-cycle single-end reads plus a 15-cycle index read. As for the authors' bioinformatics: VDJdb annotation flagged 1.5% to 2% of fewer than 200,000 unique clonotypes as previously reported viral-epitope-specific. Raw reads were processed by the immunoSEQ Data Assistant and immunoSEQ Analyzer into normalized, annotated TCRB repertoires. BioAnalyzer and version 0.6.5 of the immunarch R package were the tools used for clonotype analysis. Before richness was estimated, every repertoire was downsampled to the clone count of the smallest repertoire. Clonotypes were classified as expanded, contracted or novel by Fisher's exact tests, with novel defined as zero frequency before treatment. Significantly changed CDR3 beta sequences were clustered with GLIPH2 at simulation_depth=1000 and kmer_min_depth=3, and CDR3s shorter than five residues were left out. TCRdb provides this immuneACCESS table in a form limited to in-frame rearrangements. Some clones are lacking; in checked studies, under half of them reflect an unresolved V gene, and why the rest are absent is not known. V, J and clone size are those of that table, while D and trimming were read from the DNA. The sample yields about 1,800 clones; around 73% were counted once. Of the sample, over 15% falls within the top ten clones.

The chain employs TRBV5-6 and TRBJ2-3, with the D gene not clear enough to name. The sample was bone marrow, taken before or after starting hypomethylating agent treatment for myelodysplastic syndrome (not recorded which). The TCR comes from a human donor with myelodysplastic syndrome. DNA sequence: TGTGCCAGCAGCCTACCGACAGATACGCAGTATTTT. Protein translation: CASSLPTDTQYF.